Following are 22 T cell receptor beta chains from one sample sequenced in a study of CD4 T cells in relation to SARS-CoV-2 and coronaviruses. The antigens these receptors bind are not known. Data came from immunoSEQ multiplex PCR; TCRdb stores just in-frame clones and leaves some out. The table shows tens of thousands of clones, with over 75% occurring only once. The sample was naive CD4+ T cells from PBMCs, cultured in vitro. The sample's subset: naive CD4+ T cells isolated by negative enrichment. The receptors come from an adult with COVID-19.

This chain connects TRBV6-5 to TRBJ1-4; TRBD1 aligns across 8 bases. CDR3 size: 14 residues. Germline CDR1 is MNHEY and CDR2 is SVGAGI. After removal of 4 bases from V and 7 bases from J, the junction contained 5 bases not matched to a gene. The CDR3 DNA reads TGTGCCAGCAGTTCCTACGGGACAGGTGAAAAACTGTTTTTT. The encoded protein is CASSSYGTGEKLFF.

The chain couples TRBV28 to TRBJ2-7, with 10 bases matching TRBD1. Germline CDR1 MDHEN, CDR2 SYDVKM. The CDR3 is made up of 15 amino acids. V trimming: 5 bases; J trimming: 5 bases; junction bases outside the gene matches: 9. CDR3: CASSTPGQGYHEQYF. DNA for the CDR3: TGTGCCAGCAGTACCCCGGGACAGGGGTACCACGAGCAGTACTTC.

This clone was counted a single time. The chain employs TRBV11-3 and TRBJ2-1; 7 nucleotides align to TRBD2. Trimming at V came to 1 base and at J to 5 bases, leaving 5 bases not matched to a gene. The CDR3 extends over 15 amino acids. From germline, CDR1 is SGHNT and CDR2 YENEEA. The CDR3 bases are TGTGCCAGCAGCTTAGTTGCGGGAGCTCACAATGAGCAGTTCTTC. This gives the protein CASSLVAGAHNEQFF.

The rearrangement joins TRBV10-1 to TRBJ2-2; TRBD2 matches at 9 bases. Germline assignment: CDR1 WNHNN and CDR2 SYGVQD (reference sequence). CDR3 length equals 15 residues. V was pared by 2 bases and J by 7 bases, with 5 bases of the junction left unmatched. The CDR3 sequence is CASSEKGTSNGELFF. CDR3 sequence (DNA): TGCGCCAGCAGTGAGAAGGGGACTAGCAACGGGGAGCTGTTTTTT.

The rearrangement joins TRBV5-1 to TRBJ2-3, with 7 bases fitting TRBD2. Germline CDR1 is SGHRS and CDR2 is YFSETQ. The V segment lost 4 bases and the J segment 1 base; nucleotides outside the gene matches: 15. The CDR3 is made up of 18 amino acids. In nucleotides, the CDR3 is TGCGCCAGCAGCCTGACCTTAGCGGGTGGGTTGGGCACAGATACGCAGTATTTT. This codes for CASSLTLAGGLGTDTQYF.

This sequence joins TRBV18 and TRBJ1-1, with 8 nucleotides matching TRBD1. The V and J ends lost 4 bases and 1 base, in that order; junction bases with no gene match: 5. The CDR3 is 15 residues long. Germline values: CDR1 KGHSH, CDR2 LQKENI. The CDR3 protein is CASSLMGQANTEAFF. The CDR3 DNA reads as TGTGCCAGCTCACTCATGGGACAGGCGAACACTGAAGCTTTCTTT.

V and J are TRBV6-5 and TRBJ1-2; weak D call: TRBD1 (6 bases). Germline V gene lookup returns CDR1 MNHEY and CDR2 SVGAGI. The CDR3 consists of 14 residues. V lost 3 bases and J 2 bases, leaving 10 bases between the germline ends. Here the CDR3 DNA reads TGTGCCAGCAGTTATAATACAGGGAACTATGGCTACACCTTC. The encoded protein is CASSYNTGNYGYTF.

This clone was found once. The V and J genes are TRBV30 and TRBJ2-1; 9 bases map to TRBD1. The ends lost 2 bases at V and 0 bases at J; junction bases unmatched: 14. CDR1 and CDR2 (germline): GTSNPN, SVGIG (reference sequence). The CDR3 extends over 19 amino acids. CDR3 coding DNA: TGTGCCTGGAGTTCCGGGAAGACAGGGGGTGGGAGCTCCTACAATGAGCAGTTCTTC. Encoded protein: CAWSSGKTGGGSSYNEQFF.

The chain combines TRBV11-1 with TRBJ2-1, with a weak D call TRBD1 (7 bases). The length of the CDR3 is 14 residues. Germline lookup yields CDR1 SGHAT and CDR2 FQDESV (reference sequence). The V end lost 5 bases, the J end lost 3 bases, and 11 bases lay between the germline ends. In DNA, the CDR3 is TGTGCCAGCAGCCAGCAGGGGGGCTACAATGAGCAGTTCTTC. Amino acids: CASSQQGGYNEQFF.

The genes are TRBV18 and TRBJ1-5, with unresolved D. Trimming took 6 bases from V and 5 from J, leaving 8 bases between them. The CDR3 has 12 amino acids. Germline V gene sequence: CDR1 KGHSH, CDR2 LQKENI. The CDR3 DNA follows: TGTGCCAGCTCCTCGGGAGATCAGCCCCAGCATTTT. This encodes CASSSGDQPQHF.

V is TRBV29-1 and J is TRBJ2-3; D is undetermined. The V and J ends lost 6 bases and 3 bases respectively, with 13 bases between them. Germline assignment: CDR1 SQVTM and CDR2 ANQGSEA. This CDR3 is 13 amino acids long. CDR3: CSVITLGTDTQYF. In nucleotides, the CDR3 is TGCAGCGTGATCACGTTAGGAACAGATACGCAGTATTTT.

The V call is TRBV15, the J call TRBJ2-7; 9 bases fit TRBD1. V trimming: 2 bases; J trimming: 7 bases; junction bases outside the gene matches: 9. The CDR3 totals 15 residues. CDR1 is LNHNV and CDR2 is YYDKDF in the germline V gene (reference sequence). CDR3 bases: TGTGCCACCAGCAGATCGGCCGGGACAGGGAGAGAGCAGTACTTC. Amino acid sequence: CATSRSAGTGREQYF.

CDR3 bases: TGTGCCAGCAGCTTAGGAGGGTCCTACAATGAGCAGTTCTTC. The encoded protein is CASSLGGSYNEQFF. The chain carries TRBV11-2 and TRBJ2-1; a possible D gene is TRBD2 (5 bases). Germline lookup yields CDR1 SGHAT and CDR2 FQNNGV. The CDR3 consists of 14 residues. V was clipped by 1 base and J by 1 base, with 5 bases between them.

This chain links TRBV4-1 with TRBJ2-7; D is unclear. Germline CDR1 and CDR2: MGHRA and YSYEKL. The CDR3 runs to 13 residues. The V gene lost 1 base and the J gene lost 2 bases, with 6 bases spanning the gap. The CDR3: CASSQVQAYEQYF. The CDR3 bases are TGCGCCAGCAGCCAAGTTCAAGCCTACGAGCAGTACTTC.

The V gene is TRBV28, the J gene TRBJ1-1; D not resolved. The CDR3 sequence is 16 residues long. V lost 6 bases and J 1 base, leaving 18 bases between the germline ends. Per the germline V gene, CDR1 is MDHEN and CDR2 is SYDVKM. CDR3 loop: CASSTNPGSKNTEAFF. The CDR3 bases are TGTGCCAGCAGCACCAACCCCGGCAGCAAGAACACTGAAGCTTTCTTT.

CDR3 residues: CASKRGGYNEQFF. The CDR3 region has the DNA TGTGCCAGCAAGAGGGGTGGATACAATGAGCAGTTCTTC. This chain connects TRBV5-4 to TRBJ2-1, with D perhaps matching TRBD1 or TRBD2 (5 bases each). This CDR3 region has 13 residues. With 6 bases removed from V and 4 bases from J, the gap between germline ends came to 11 bases. The germline CDR1 and CDR2 sequences are SGHNT and YYREEE (reference sequence). The full variable domain, in which reference TRBV5-4 and TRBJ2-1 provide the parts outside the CDR3, is ETGVTQSPTHLIKTRGQQVTLRCSSQSGHNTVSWYQQALGQGPQFIFQYYREEENGRGNFPPRFSGLQFPNYSSELNVNALELDDSALYLCASKRGGYNEQFFGPGTRLTVL.

The table lists this clone with a count of one. The chain has TRBV30 and TRBJ1-2, with TRBD1 matching over 10 bases. The ends lost 2 bases at V and 5 bases at J; junction bases unmatched: 5. CDR1 is GTSNPN and CDR2 is SVGIG in the germline V gene (reference sequence). This CDR3 region has 14 residues. The CDR3 region is CAWSRDRGEYGYTF. The CDR3 DNA sequence: TGTGCCTGGAGTCGGGACAGGGGAGAATATGGCTACACCTTC.

The CDR3 protein is CASSILAGAPTDTQYF. The CDR3 bases are TGCGCCAGCAGCATACTAGCGGGAGCCCCCACAGATACGCAGTATTTT. The chain combines TRBV5-1 with TRBJ2-3, with 11 positions matching TRBD2. With V trimmed by 4 bases and J by 2 bases, 6 bases remained unmatched. This CDR3 region has 16 residues. Germline V gene sequence: CDR1 SGHRS, CDR2 YFSETQ.

The genes are TRBV5-4 and TRBJ2-1, with 10 bases identical to TRBD2. Germline values: CDR1 SGHNT, CDR2 YYREEE (reference sequence). This CDR3 has 15 residues. The V gene end was trimmed by 0 bases and the J gene end by 8 bases; junction bases not matched to a gene: 5. The CDR3 here is CASSLELAGMDEQFF. The CDR3 DNA reads TGTGCCAGCAGCTTGGAACTAGCGGGAATGGATGAGCAGTTCTTC. The whole variable domain, filled in from reference TRBV5-4 and TRBJ2-1, reads ETGVTQSPTHLIKTRGQQVTLRCSSQSGHNTVSWYQQALGQGPQFIFQYYREEENGRGNFPPRFSGLQFPNYSSELNVNALELDDSALYLCASSLELAGMDEQFFGPGTRLTVL.

The rearrangement joins TRBV6-5 to TRBJ1-4; D unresolved. The germline gives CDR1 MNHEY, CDR2 SVGAGI. The CDR3 is 13 amino acids. V was shortened by 4 bases and J by 6 bases, with 9 bases between the two germline ends. The DNA for the CDR3 is TGTGCCAGCAGTTCGTGGGTAGATGAAAAACTGTTTTTT. The encoded protein is CASSSWVDEKLFF.

The CDR3 DNA is TGTGCCAGCAGAGGGACTAGCGGAAGATCCTCCTACAATGAGCAGTTCTTC. Its protein product is CASRGTSGRSSYNEQFF. This chain links TRBV28 with TRBJ2-1; TRBD2 matches at 11 bases. CDR1 and CDR2 (germline): MDHEN, SYDVKM. V shed 6 bases and J 0 bases; nucleotides not matched to a gene: 7. The CDR3 loop spans 17 amino acids. Combining the CDR3 with reference TRBV28 and TRBJ2-1 gives the whole variable domain DVKVTQSSRYLVKRTGEKVFLECVQDMDHENMFWYRQDPGLGLRLIYFSYDVKMKEKGDIPEGYSVSREKKERFSLILESASTNQTSMYLCASRGTSGRSSYNEQFFGPGTRLTVL.

This chain uses TRBV10-2 with TRBJ2-1, with D possibly TRBD2 on 7 matching bases. The V and J ends lost 8 bases and 6 bases respectively, with 17 bases between them. The CDR3 is made up of 14 amino acids. The germline V gene has CDR1 WSHSY and CDR2 SAAADI. The CDR3 bases are TGCGCCAGCCTTCGGGGGCGGGAGCTCAATGAGCAGTTCTTC. It yields the protein CASLRGRELNEQFF.